The next 17 T cell receptor beta chains were all read from a single sample in a study of T-cell reconstitution after alpha-beta-depleted transplantation in children. As it was prepared, the TCRbeta library received unique molecular identifiers. From the PCR reads, TCRdb called clonotypes with MiXCR, one entry per CDR3 protein. The table has roughly 500,000 distinct CDR3 sequences, 32% seen once; the top ten hold 2% to 3%. This specimen consisted of PBMCs from the stem cell graft donor, obtained from the stem cell graft. These receptors were taken from a human donor who donated a stem cell graft to a child with aplastic anemia.

This clonotype occurred a few times. This chain connects TRBV20-1 to TRBJ2-3, with D perhaps TRBD1 (7 bases). With 3 bases removed from V and 1 base from J, the gap between germline ends came to 14 bases. Germline CDR1 DFQATT, CDR2 SNEGSKA (reference sequence). The CDR3 runs to 15 residues. This CDR3 reads CSARFPRGGTDTQYF. CDR3 coding DNA: TGCAGTGCTAGGTTCCCCAGGGGGGGCACAGATACGCAGTATTTT.

V and J are TRBV20-1 and TRBJ2-3, with TRBD2 matching 13 bases. V lost 4 bases to trimming and J lost 2 bases; unmatched junction nucleotides: 9. The germline CDR1 and CDR2 sequences are DFQATT and SNEGSKA (reference sequence). This CDR3 spans 17 amino acids. The DNA for the CDR3 is TGCAGTGCTAAACTAGCGGGAGGGCCTAAGGACACAGATACGCAGTATTTT. It codes for CSAKLAGGPKDTDTQYF.

The V gene is TRBV6-4, the J gene TRBJ2-5; 9 nucleotides align to TRBD2. Germline CDR1 and CDR2: MRHNA and SNTAGT. V lost 5 bases and J lost 4; bases outside the gene matches: 8. This CDR3 has 15 residues. The CDR3 protein is CASSPSAGGGETQYF. DNA for the CDR3: TGTGCCAGCAGTCCCTCTGCGGGAGGGGGAGAGACCCAGTACTTC.

The chain employs TRBV9 and TRBJ1-1; D ambiguous. This CDR3 region has 14 residues. Germline V gene sequence: CDR1 SGDLS, CDR2 YYNGEE. Deletions cut 0 bases from V and 7 bases from J, with 13 bases between. DNA for the CDR3: TGTGCCAGCAGCGTAGTAGATGGTCGGGGTGAAGCTTTCTTT. The encoded protein is CASSVVDGRGEAFF.

The rearrangement links TRBV7-9 to TRBJ1-5; D perhaps matches TRBD1 (6 bases). This CDR3 comprises 16 residues. Trimming cost V 1 base and J 2 bases, with 12 bases left between them. CDR1 and CDR2 (germline): SEHNR, FQNEAQ (reference sequence). The CDR3 here is CASSLGWGQGNQPQHF. The CDR3 nucleotides read TGTGCCAGCAGCTTAGGTTGGGGGCAAGGCAATCAGCCCCAGCATTTT.

The chain carries TRBV19 and TRBJ2-2, with D perhaps being TRBD1 or TRBD2 (5 bases each). The CDR3 is 15 amino acids. V shed 3 bases and J shed 7 bases, with 15 bases lying between them. CDR1 is LNHDA and CDR2 is SQIVND in the germline V gene (reference sequence). CDR3 coding DNA: TGTGCCAGTAGTATCGGGGACCCTCAACTCGGGGAGCTGTTTTTT. This translates into CASSIGDPQLGELFF.

The table lists this clonotype with a count of one. V and J are TRBV10-3 and TRBJ1-4; 7 bases line up with TRBD1. The junction had 5 bases not matched to a gene; V was cut back by 8 bases and J by 5 bases. The CDR3 runs 13 residues. CDR1 is ENHRY and CDR2 is SYGVKD in the germline V gene. CDR3 nucleotide sequence: TGTGCCATCGCGCCGGGACAGAATGAAAAACTGTTTTTT. This sequence encodes CAIAPGQNEKLFF.

The rearrangement uses TRBV29-1 and TRBJ1-4, with TRBD1 as a possible D gene (5 bases). The CDR3 has 15 residues. Germline V gene lookup returns CDR1 SQVTM and CDR2 ANQGSEA. The ends were cut back, 4 bases at V and 0 bases at J, with 12 bases in the middle. The CDR3 sequence is CSVGVGAATNEKLFF. CDR3 in DNA: TGCAGCGTTGGTGTCGGGGCAGCAACTAATGAAAAACTGTTTTTT.

The chain is built from TRBV5-1 and TRBJ2-7, with D possibly called TRBD1 or TRBD2 (5 bases each). Looked up from germline, CDR1 is SGHRS and CDR2 is YFSETQ. The CDR3 has 13 amino acids. Deletions cut 0 bases from V and 5 bases from J, with 9 bases between. The CDR3 bases are TGCGCCAGCAGCTTGGGACTGGGGGACGAGCAGTACTTC. It specifies CASSLGLGDEQYF.

Only a few counts were recorded for this clonotype. The CDR3 bases are TGTGCCAGCTCACTTCCCCAGACTAGCGGGATGTCTAATGAGCAGTTCTTC. Encoded protein: CASSLPQTSGMSNEQFF. J is TRBJ2-1 and V is TRBV18, with TRBD2 identical over 11 bases. Germline V gives CDR1 KGHSH, CDR2 LQKENI. The trim removed 4 bases at V and 7 bases at J, leaving 12 bases unmatched. The CDR3 sequence is 17 residues long.

The chain couples TRBV6-1 to TRBJ2-7; D perhaps matches TRBD1 (5 bases). CDR3 length equals 15 residues. The germline V and J ends were trimmed by 0 bases and 5 bases, with 14 bases remaining between them. CDR1 MNHNS and CDR2 SASEGT come from the germline V gene. The CDR3 protein is CASSEARTPGNEQYF. DNA of the CDR3: TGTGCCAGCAGTGAAGCGCGGACACCAGGCAACGAGCAGTACTTC.

A few counts support this clonotype. The chain couples TRBV7-2 to TRBJ2-3, with D unclear. CDR1 is SGHTA and CDR2 is FQGNSA in the germline V gene. CDR3 size: 13 residues. The V and J ends lost 3 bases and 2 bases respectively, with 6 bases between them. The CDR3 DNA reads as TGTGCCAGCAGCTTCACCTTCACAGATACGCAGTATTTT. Encoded protein: CASSFTFTDTQYF. Complete variable domain (other parts from reference TRBV7-2 and TRBJ2-3): GAGVSQSPSNKVTEKGKDVELRCDPISGHTALYWYRQSLGQGLEFLIYFQGNSAPDKSGLPSDRFSAERTGGSVSTLTIQRTQQEDSAVYLCASSFTFTDTQYFGPGTRLTVL.

V usage is TRBV6-2 or TRBV6-3 and J usage is TRBJ2-7, with 7 bases identical to TRBD2. This CDR3 region has 14 residues. J gave up 2 bases and V 6 bases, and 7 bases lay outside the gene matches. Germline V lookup: CDR1 MNHEY, CDR2 SVGEGT. The CDR3, as DNA: TGTGCCAGCAGCTACACTGGGACTACCTACGAGCAGTACTTC. Protein product: CASSYTGTTYEQYF.

This chain uses TRBV25-1 with TRBJ1-3, with D unresolved. Germline V lookup: CDR1 MGHDK, CDR2 SYGVNS. V lost 6 bases and J 0 bases, leaving 9 bases between the germline ends. The CDR3 runs 14 residues. CDR3 loop: CASSPHGSGNTIYF. CDR3 sequence (DNA): TGTGCCAGCAGCCCCCATGGCTCTGGAAACACCATATATTTT.

The chain combines TRBV10-3 with TRBJ2-7; TRBD2 aligns across 9 bases. There are 14 residues in the CDR3. V lost 8 bases and J lost 7; bases outside the gene matches: 12. CDR1 is ENHRY, CDR2 SYGVKD, per germline. CDR3 bases: TGTGCCATCGGACCCGGGACTAGCTTCGGAGAGCAGTACTTC. It codes for CAIGPGTSFGEQYF.

This rearrangement joins TRBV12-3 or TRBV12-4 to TRBJ2-1; perhaps TRBD1 as D (6 bases). Trimming removed 3 bases from V and 4 bases from J, with 13 bases in between. There are 15 residues in the CDR3. CDR3 bases: TGTGCCAGCAGTTTTGCGCAGGGGATTTACAATGAGCAGTTCTTC. Translation: CASSFAQGIYNEQFF.

This clonotype was counted only a few times. The V gene is TRBV15, the J gene TRBJ2-3; TRBD2 matches at 8 bases. The V and J ends lost 3 bases and 1 base, in that order; junction bases with no gene match: 9. CDR3 length: 17 residues. Germline V gives CDR1 LNHNV, CDR2 YYDKDF (reference sequence). The CDR3 nucleotides are TGTGCCACCAGCAGGGTTTCGAGCGGGAGCGGCACAGATACGCAGTATTTT. It yields the protein CATSRVSSGSGTDTQYF.